This TCR beta chain was sequenced in a study of radiation and T cells in renal cell carcinoma. The CDR3 covers 15 residues. The germline V and J ends were trimmed by 1 base and 4 bases, with 13 bases remaining between them. Germline assignment: CDR1 SGHRS and CDR2 YFSETQ. Here immunoSEQ multiplex PCR was the method, and the copy in TCRdb shows in-frame clones only, minus some. The sample lists some 120,000 clones, 88% occurring once. Regarding time point: blood 2 weeks post-SBRT. Described treatment: 15 Gy SBRT to primary tumor, nephrectomy 4 weeks later. The receptor's source is a woman in her 70s with renal cell carcinoma. The sample in question was blood, obtained from a patient whose treatment included radiotherapy and nephrectomy. The chain uses TRBV5-1 and TRBJ2-3; perhaps D is TRBD1 or TRBD2 (5 bases each). CDR3 in DNA: TGCGCCAGCAGCTTGACAGGAGGAGACTCAGATACGCAGTATTTT. It specifies CASSLTGGDSDTQYF.